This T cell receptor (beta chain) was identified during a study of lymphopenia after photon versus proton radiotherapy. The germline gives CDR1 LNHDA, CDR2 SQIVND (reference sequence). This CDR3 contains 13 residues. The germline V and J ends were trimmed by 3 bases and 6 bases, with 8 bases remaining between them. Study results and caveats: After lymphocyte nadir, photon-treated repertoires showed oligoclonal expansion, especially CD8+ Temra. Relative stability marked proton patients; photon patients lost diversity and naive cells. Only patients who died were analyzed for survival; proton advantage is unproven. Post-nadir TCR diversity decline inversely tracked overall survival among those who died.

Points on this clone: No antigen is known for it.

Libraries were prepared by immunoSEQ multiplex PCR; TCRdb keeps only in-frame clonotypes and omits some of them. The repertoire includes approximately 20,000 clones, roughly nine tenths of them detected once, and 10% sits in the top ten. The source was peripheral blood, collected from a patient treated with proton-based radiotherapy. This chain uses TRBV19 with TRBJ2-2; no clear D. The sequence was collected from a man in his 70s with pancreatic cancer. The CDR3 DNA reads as TGTGCCAGTAGTATTTCTCCACCCGGGGAGCTGTTTTTT. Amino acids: CASSISPPGELFF. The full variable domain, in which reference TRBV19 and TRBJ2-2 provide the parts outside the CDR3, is DGGITQSPKYLFRKEGQNVTLSCEQNLNHDAMYWYRQDPGQGLRLIYYSQIVNDFQKGDIAEGYSVSREKKESFPLTVTSAQKNPTAFYLCASSISPPGELFFGEGSRLTVL.